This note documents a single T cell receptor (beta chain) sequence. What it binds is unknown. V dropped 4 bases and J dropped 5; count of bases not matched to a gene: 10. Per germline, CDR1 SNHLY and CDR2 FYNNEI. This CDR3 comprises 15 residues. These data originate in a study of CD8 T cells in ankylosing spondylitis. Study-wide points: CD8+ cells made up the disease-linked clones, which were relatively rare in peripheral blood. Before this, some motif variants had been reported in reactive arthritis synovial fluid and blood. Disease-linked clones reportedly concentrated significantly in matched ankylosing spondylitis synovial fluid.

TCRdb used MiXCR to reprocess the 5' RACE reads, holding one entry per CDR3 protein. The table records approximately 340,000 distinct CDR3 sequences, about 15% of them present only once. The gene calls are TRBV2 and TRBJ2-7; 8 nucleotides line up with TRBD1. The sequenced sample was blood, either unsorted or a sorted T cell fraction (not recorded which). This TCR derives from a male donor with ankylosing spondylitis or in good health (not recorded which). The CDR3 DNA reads TGTGCCAGCAGTGGGCTCGACAGGGGTGGCAACGAGCAGTACTTC. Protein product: CASSGLDRGGNEQYF.